A selection of T cell receptor beta chains follows, all from one sample in a study of T cell responses to AZD1222 COVID-19 vaccine. Clones were read by immunoSEQ multiplex PCR, and TCRdb kept only the in-frame ones, dropping some. Of approximately 110,000 clones in the sample, around nine tenths were seen once. Source: peripheral blood, taken on day 0 of AZD1222 vaccination. These receptors all stem from an adult in good health. Each CDR3 is given with its conserved first and last residue. The D gene is left open where the match is weak. Clone size is shown for a subset of rows, as once, few, many or a class of expanded clone.

TRBV6-5	.	TRBJ2-1	.	CASSADYSYNEQFF	TGTGCCAGCAGCGCAGATTACTCCTACAATGAGCAGTTCTTC
TRBV6-1	.	TRBJ1-4	.	CASSEWGEKLFF	TGTGCCAGCAGTGAATGGGGTGAAAAACTGTTTTTT
TRBV6-5	TRBD2	TRBJ2-7	.	CASTLAGAKHEQYF	TGTGCCAGCACGCTAGCGGGAGCTAAGCACGAGCAGTACTTC
TRBV5-1	TRBD2	TRBJ2-3	.	CASSLGVLAGSTDTQYF	TGCGCCAGCAGCTTGGGGGTACTAGCGGGTAGCACAGATACGCAGTATTTT
TRBV27	.	TRBJ2-1	.	CASSPKQVREQFF	TGTGCCAGCAGCCCAAAACAGGTGCGTGAGCAGTTCTTC
TRBV5-1	.	TRBJ2-1	.	CASSLSQAVYNEQFF	TGCGCCAGCAGCTTGAGTCAGGCAGTCTACAATGAGCAGTTCTTC
TRBV19	.	TRBJ1-2	.	CASQQDGNYGYTF	TGTGCCAGCCAGCAGGACGGAAACTATGGCTACACCTTC
TRBV30	.	TRBJ1-2	once	CACTLNVGYGYTF	TGTGCCTGTACCCTTAACGTGGGCTATGGCTACACCTTC
TRBV5-1	.	TRBJ2-5	.	CASSLAPQSGQETQYF	TGCGCCAGCAGCTTGGCTCCCCAAAGTGGGCAAGAGACCCAGTACTTC
TRBV5-1	.	TRBJ2-3	.	CASSFEGTDTQYF	TGCGCCAGCAGCTTCGAGGGGACAGATACGCAGTATTTT
TRBV12-5	.	TRBJ1-2	.	CASGVGCRHYGYTF	TGTGCTAGTGGTGTAGGCTGCCGTCACTATGGCTACACCTTC
TRBV5-1	.	TRBJ1-3	.	CASSLVGGTGNTIYF	TGCGCCAGCAGCTTGGTCGGGGGGACTGGAAACACCATATATTTT
TRBV18	TRBD1	TRBJ1-2	.	CASSLFRGTGLDYGYTF	TGTGCCAGCTCACTCTTCCGTGGGACAGGGCTGGATTATGGCTACACCTTC
TRBV19	TRBD2	TRBJ2-2	.	CASSIKRETPTGELFF	TGTGCCAGTAGTATAAAGCGGGAGACGCCTACCGGGGAGCTGTTTTTT
TRBV7-8	.	TRBJ1-5	.	CASSSLPGFNQPQHF	TGTGCCAGCAGCTCCCTCCCAGGTTTCAATCAGCCCCAGCATTTT
TRBV4-1	TRBD2	TRBJ2-2	.	CASSRASGGSATGELFF	TGCGCCAGCAGCCGGGCTAGCGGGGGGTCTGCCACCGGGGAGCTGTTTTTT
TRBV19	.	TRBJ2-5	.	CASSILGLGGQETQYF	TGTGCCAGTAGTATATTGGGATTGGGGGGCCAAGAGACCCAGTACTTC
TRBV19	.	TRBJ1-5	.	CASRTDGASNQPQHF	TGTGCCAGTAGGACCGACGGGGCAAGCAATCAGCCCCAGCATTTT
TRBV19	.	TRBJ1-2	.	CASSINGGPTYGYTF	TGTGCCAGTAGTATCAACGGGGGCCCTACCTATGGCTACACCTTC
TRBV12-3/TRBV12-4	.	TRBJ1-4	.	CASSVGRNEKLFF	TGTGCCAGCAGTGTCGGGAGGAATGAAAAACTGTTTTTT
TRBV7-9	.	TRBJ2-3	.	CASSYRDSEVTDTQYF	TGTGCCAGCAGCTATAGGGACTCAGAGGTCACAGATACGCAGTATTTT
TRBV11-2	.	TRBJ1-5	.	CASSLSFDSYQPQHF	TGTGCCAGCAGCTTAAGCTTCGACAGCTATCAGCCCCAGCATTTT
TRBV4-1	.	TRBJ2-2	.	CASRQAGQDTGELFF	TGCGCCAGCAGGCAAGCGGGACAGGACACCGGGGAGCTGTTTTTT
TRBV29-1	.	TRBJ2-7	.	CSVRRGLSYEQYF	TGCAGCGTTCGCCGGGGGCTCTCCTACGAGCAGTACTTC
TRBV5-4	.	TRBJ2-1	.	CASSDSTDNEQFF	TGTGCCAGCAGCGACAGTACGGACAATGAGCAGTTCTTC
TRBV10-3	TRBD1	TRBJ2-5	.	CAISESTGETQYF	TGTGCCATCAGTGAGTCGACAGGGGAGACCCAGTACTTC
TRBV6-5	.	TRBJ1-5	.	CASSYSSPREQPQHF	TGTGCCAGCAGTTACTCGTCCCCGCGGGAACAGCCCCAGCATTTT
TRBV7-6	TRBD2	TRBJ2-3	once	CASSLAPSGSTDTQYF	TGTGCCAGCAGCTTAGCCCCTAGCGGTAGCACAGATACGCAGTATTTT
TRBV10-1	TRBD2	TRBJ2-7	.	CASSAGLAGVSEQYF	TGCGCCAGCAGCGCCGGACTAGCGGGAGTCTCCGAGCAGTACTTC
TRBV5-1	TRBD2	TRBJ2-2	once	CASNWGGLTGELFF	TGCGCCAGCAACTGGGGAGGGCTGACCGGGGAGCTGTTTTTT
TRBV5-6	TRBD1	TRBJ1-2	.	CASSRGQDGYTF	TGTGCCAGCAGCAGAGGACAGGATGGCTACACCTTC
TRBV28	TRBD1	TRBJ1-2	.	CASSSPGTGDNGYTF	TGTGCCAGCAGTTCCCCCGGGACAGGGGATAATGGCTACACCTTC
TRBV6-5	.	TRBJ2-2	.	CASSYDTSNTGELFF	TGTGCCAGCAGTTACGACACTTCGAACACCGGGGAGCTGTTTTTT
TRBV4-1	TRBD2	TRBJ2-7	few	CASSQEAGGSYEQYF	TGCGCCAGCAGCCAAGAAGCGGGAGGGTCCTACGAGCAGTACTTC
TRBV6-1	TRBD1	TRBJ1-2	once	CASSETDRESYGYTF	TGTGCCAGCAGTGAAACAGACAGGGAAAGCTATGGCTACACCTTC
TRBV2	TRBD1	TRBJ1-4	once	CASSGGQGNEKLFF	TGTGCCAGCAGTGGGGGACAGGGTAATGAAAAACTGTTTTTT
TRBV5-1	TRBD1	TRBJ2-7	.	CASSPPGQAAFEQYF	TGCGCCAGCAGCCCTCCCGGACAGGCCGCTTTCGAGCAGTACTTC
TRBV24-1	.	TRBJ1-1	.	CATSDLGGGGSTEAFF	TGTGCCACCAGTGATCTAGGGGGAGGCGGCAGCACTGAAGCTTTCTTT
TRBV21-1	.	TRBJ2-7	.	CASPPIWDSDYEQYF	TGTGCCAGTCCACCCATTTGGGACAGTGACTACGAGCAGTACTTC
TRBV4-1	.	TRBJ1-3	.	CASSQDKARAYMNTIYF	TGCGCCAGCAGCCAAGATAAAGCCAGGGCCTATATGAACACCATATATTTT
TRBV6-5	.	TRBJ2-5	.	CASRNSYHQETQYF	TGTGCCAGCAGAAACAGTTACCACCAAGAGACCCAGTACTTC
TRBV6-5	TRBD1	TRBJ2-4	once	CASSSDRGANIQYF	TGTGCCAGCAGTTCGGACAGGGGGGCGAACATTCAGTACTTC
TRBV6-6	.	TRBJ1-5	.	CASSYSSGTEQPQHF	TGTGCCAGCAGTTACTCATCAGGGACGGAGCAGCCCCAGCATTTT
TRBV5-6	.	TRBJ1-2	.	CASSPRPNLHYGYTF	TGTGCCAGCAGCCCTCGCCCCAACCTCCACTATGGCTACACCTTC
TRBV10-3	.	TRBJ2-1	.	CAISELERNNEQFF	TGTGCCATCAGTGAGTTAGAACGAAACAATGAGCAGTTCTTC
TRBV5-1	.	TRBJ1-1	.	CASSTSGETEAFF	TGCGCCAGCAGCACGTCGGGGGAAACTGAAGCTTTCTTT